The rows below give T cell receptor beta chains drawn from one sample of a study of regulatory T cells in long-lasting Graves disease. TCRdb used MiXCR to reprocess the multiplex PCR reads, holding one entry per CDR3 protein. Here the sample spans hundreds of thousands of distinct CDR3 sequences, around 16% being singletons. This same sample was also taken into another study, of T cells in Graves' hyperthyroidism and ophthalmopathy.

The material was peripheral blood mononuclear cells (PBMCs), obtained at new diagnosis, from a patient treated with antithyroid drugs. Receptors were obtained from a woman aged 40 to 49 with Graves disease. Each CDR3 is given with its conserved first and last residue. The order of the fields is D gene, CDR3 length, J gene, clone size, V gene, CDR3 DNA, CDR3 protein. D genes are given only for firm matches. Clone sizes are given selectively: once, few, many, or a class where the clone is expanded.

TRBD1 13 TRBJ1-2 . TRBV4-3 TGCGCCAGCAGCCAGGGGACAGTTTCTGGCTACACCTTC CASSQGTVSGYTF
. 14 TRBJ1-6 many TRBV10-3 TGTGCCATCAGCCAACAGGGTTATAATTCACCCCTCCACTTT CAISQQGYNSPLHF
. 12 TRBJ1-1 . TRBV29-1 TGCAGCGTTGATCCGGACAGTCACGAAGCTTTCTTT CSVDPDSHEAFF
TRBD1 14 TRBJ1-4 many TRBV30 TGTGCCTGGAGTATAGGACAGGGGGGCGAAAAACTGTTTTTT CAWSIGQGGEKLFF
TRBD2 15 TRBJ2-7 few TRBV20-1 TGCAGTGCTAGAGTGGGAGGGAGGCGGGCCTACGAACAGTACTTC CSARVGGRRAYEQYF
. 16 TRBJ2-7 . TRBV9 TGTGCCAGCAGCGTAGGTGGTAGTGCAGCCTCCTACGAGCAGTACTTC CASSVGGSAASYEQYF
TRBD2 16 TRBJ2-1 . TRBV7-9 TGTGCCAGCAGCAGCCCACTAGCGGGCGGAAACAATGAGCAGTTCTTC CASSSPLAGGNNEQFF
. 12 TRBJ2-2 few TRBV19 TGTGCCAGTTGGGGGCGGCACGGGGAGCTGTTTTTT CASWGRHGELFF
TRBD2 19 TRBJ2-1 . TRBV18 TGTGCCAGCTCACCAATCAATCAAATTATTACTAGCGGATACAATGAGCAGTTCTTC CASSPINQIITSGYNEQFF
TRBD2 15 TRBJ2-1 . TRBV20-1 TGCAGTTCCATAGGACTAGCGGGGCTAGGCAATGAGCAGTTCTTC CSSIGLAGLGNEQFF
. 14 TRBJ1-4 many TRBV12-3/TRBV12-4 TGTGCCAGCAGTTTACTGGGCCCTAATGAAAAACTGTTTTTT CASSLLGPNEKLFF
TRBD2 15 TRBJ2-7 . TRBV14 TGTGCCAGCAGTTACCAGCGGGAACTGCCCTACGAGCAGTACTTC CASSYQRELPYEQYF
TRBD1 14 TRBJ1-1 many TRBV19 TGTGCCAGTACCCTGACAGGGTCAGACACTGAAGCTTTCTTT CASTLTGSDTEAFF
. 14 TRBJ2-4 . TRBV2 TGTGCCAGCAGTGATAAGAGGGGCTCGAACATTCAGTACTTC CASSDKRGSNIQYF
. 15 TRBJ2-7 many TRBV11-2 TGTGCCACCTACGTTAATAAGGGGCACTCCTACGAGCAGTACTTC CATYVNKGHSYEQYF
. 13 TRBJ1-3 few TRBV20-1 TGCAGTGCTGAGGTTAGCTCTGGAAACACCATATATTTT CSAEVSSGNTIYF
. 16 TRBJ2-1 . TRBV6-1 TGTGCCAGCAGTGAAAGAAGTCTTACTCTTTACAATGAGCAGTTCTTC CASSERSLTLYNEQFF
. 14 TRBJ2-2 many TRBV12-3/TRBV12-4 TGTGCCAGCGCCACAGTTGTGCCCACCGGGGAGCTGTTTTTT CASATVVPTGELFF
TRBD2 14 TRBJ2-3 . TRBV20-1 TGCAGTGCAGGGGATACTAGCGCTTCAGATACGCAGTATTTT CSAGDTSASDTQYF
TRBD1 13 TRBJ1-2 many TRBV12-3/TRBV12-4 TGTGCCAGCAGTCCCGGGACAGGGCATGGCTACACCTTC CASSPGTGHGYTF
TRBD1 16 TRBJ1-6 . TRBV12-3/TRBV12-4 TGTGCCAGCAGTTTAGTGGGACAGGGGGTTGATTCACCCCTCCACTTT CASSLVGQGVDSPLHF
TRBD1 15 TRBJ1-2 few TRBV7-9 TGTGCCAGCAGCGGCAGACAGGGGGCAATCTATGGCTACACCTTC CASSGRQGAIYGYTF
. 16 TRBJ2-7 many TRBV6-2/TRBV6-3 TGTGCCAGCACCCGAGGGGTGTGGGAGGATCGCGACGAGCAGTACTTC CASTRGVWEDRDEQYF
TRBD2 13 TRBJ2-7 . TRBV5-1 TGCGCCAGCAGGGTTAGCGGGAAGCGCGAGCAGTACTTC CASRVSGKREQYF
. 14 TRBJ2-7 once TRBV4-1 TGCGCCAGCAGCCAAGATGCCGTCCGTTACGAGCAGTACTTC CASSQDAVRYEQYF
TRBD1 13 TRBJ2-7 . TRBV29-1 TGCAACGTTACCCGGGACAGGGTTCACGAGCAGTACTTC CNVTRDRVHEQYF
. 16 TRBJ1-2 many TRBV18 TGTGCCAGCTCACCAAGGTCAACAGAGATTAACTATGGCTACACCTTC CASSPRSTEINYGYTF
TRBD1 15 TRBJ2-3 many TRBV2 TGTGCCAGCAGTCCGCGACAGGGTTTCACAGATACGCAGTATTTT CASSPRQGFTDTQYF
. 9 TRBJ1-1 many TRBV9 TGTGCCAGCATGTCTGAAGCTTTCTTT CASMSEAFF
. 17 TRBJ2-3 . TRBV4-1 TGCGCCAGCAGCCCCTTCTCTTGGCGGGAATTGGAAGATACGCAGTATTTT CASSPFSWRELEDTQYF
TRBD2 15 TRBJ2-7 many TRBV2 TGTGCCAGCAGTGCAACTCGGGCGGGGGAGTACGAGCAGTACTTC CASSATRAGEYEQYF
. 14 TRBJ1-5 few TRBV10-3 TGTGCCATCAAGGGGAACACGGGAAATCAGCCCCAGCATTTT CAIKGNTGNQPQHF